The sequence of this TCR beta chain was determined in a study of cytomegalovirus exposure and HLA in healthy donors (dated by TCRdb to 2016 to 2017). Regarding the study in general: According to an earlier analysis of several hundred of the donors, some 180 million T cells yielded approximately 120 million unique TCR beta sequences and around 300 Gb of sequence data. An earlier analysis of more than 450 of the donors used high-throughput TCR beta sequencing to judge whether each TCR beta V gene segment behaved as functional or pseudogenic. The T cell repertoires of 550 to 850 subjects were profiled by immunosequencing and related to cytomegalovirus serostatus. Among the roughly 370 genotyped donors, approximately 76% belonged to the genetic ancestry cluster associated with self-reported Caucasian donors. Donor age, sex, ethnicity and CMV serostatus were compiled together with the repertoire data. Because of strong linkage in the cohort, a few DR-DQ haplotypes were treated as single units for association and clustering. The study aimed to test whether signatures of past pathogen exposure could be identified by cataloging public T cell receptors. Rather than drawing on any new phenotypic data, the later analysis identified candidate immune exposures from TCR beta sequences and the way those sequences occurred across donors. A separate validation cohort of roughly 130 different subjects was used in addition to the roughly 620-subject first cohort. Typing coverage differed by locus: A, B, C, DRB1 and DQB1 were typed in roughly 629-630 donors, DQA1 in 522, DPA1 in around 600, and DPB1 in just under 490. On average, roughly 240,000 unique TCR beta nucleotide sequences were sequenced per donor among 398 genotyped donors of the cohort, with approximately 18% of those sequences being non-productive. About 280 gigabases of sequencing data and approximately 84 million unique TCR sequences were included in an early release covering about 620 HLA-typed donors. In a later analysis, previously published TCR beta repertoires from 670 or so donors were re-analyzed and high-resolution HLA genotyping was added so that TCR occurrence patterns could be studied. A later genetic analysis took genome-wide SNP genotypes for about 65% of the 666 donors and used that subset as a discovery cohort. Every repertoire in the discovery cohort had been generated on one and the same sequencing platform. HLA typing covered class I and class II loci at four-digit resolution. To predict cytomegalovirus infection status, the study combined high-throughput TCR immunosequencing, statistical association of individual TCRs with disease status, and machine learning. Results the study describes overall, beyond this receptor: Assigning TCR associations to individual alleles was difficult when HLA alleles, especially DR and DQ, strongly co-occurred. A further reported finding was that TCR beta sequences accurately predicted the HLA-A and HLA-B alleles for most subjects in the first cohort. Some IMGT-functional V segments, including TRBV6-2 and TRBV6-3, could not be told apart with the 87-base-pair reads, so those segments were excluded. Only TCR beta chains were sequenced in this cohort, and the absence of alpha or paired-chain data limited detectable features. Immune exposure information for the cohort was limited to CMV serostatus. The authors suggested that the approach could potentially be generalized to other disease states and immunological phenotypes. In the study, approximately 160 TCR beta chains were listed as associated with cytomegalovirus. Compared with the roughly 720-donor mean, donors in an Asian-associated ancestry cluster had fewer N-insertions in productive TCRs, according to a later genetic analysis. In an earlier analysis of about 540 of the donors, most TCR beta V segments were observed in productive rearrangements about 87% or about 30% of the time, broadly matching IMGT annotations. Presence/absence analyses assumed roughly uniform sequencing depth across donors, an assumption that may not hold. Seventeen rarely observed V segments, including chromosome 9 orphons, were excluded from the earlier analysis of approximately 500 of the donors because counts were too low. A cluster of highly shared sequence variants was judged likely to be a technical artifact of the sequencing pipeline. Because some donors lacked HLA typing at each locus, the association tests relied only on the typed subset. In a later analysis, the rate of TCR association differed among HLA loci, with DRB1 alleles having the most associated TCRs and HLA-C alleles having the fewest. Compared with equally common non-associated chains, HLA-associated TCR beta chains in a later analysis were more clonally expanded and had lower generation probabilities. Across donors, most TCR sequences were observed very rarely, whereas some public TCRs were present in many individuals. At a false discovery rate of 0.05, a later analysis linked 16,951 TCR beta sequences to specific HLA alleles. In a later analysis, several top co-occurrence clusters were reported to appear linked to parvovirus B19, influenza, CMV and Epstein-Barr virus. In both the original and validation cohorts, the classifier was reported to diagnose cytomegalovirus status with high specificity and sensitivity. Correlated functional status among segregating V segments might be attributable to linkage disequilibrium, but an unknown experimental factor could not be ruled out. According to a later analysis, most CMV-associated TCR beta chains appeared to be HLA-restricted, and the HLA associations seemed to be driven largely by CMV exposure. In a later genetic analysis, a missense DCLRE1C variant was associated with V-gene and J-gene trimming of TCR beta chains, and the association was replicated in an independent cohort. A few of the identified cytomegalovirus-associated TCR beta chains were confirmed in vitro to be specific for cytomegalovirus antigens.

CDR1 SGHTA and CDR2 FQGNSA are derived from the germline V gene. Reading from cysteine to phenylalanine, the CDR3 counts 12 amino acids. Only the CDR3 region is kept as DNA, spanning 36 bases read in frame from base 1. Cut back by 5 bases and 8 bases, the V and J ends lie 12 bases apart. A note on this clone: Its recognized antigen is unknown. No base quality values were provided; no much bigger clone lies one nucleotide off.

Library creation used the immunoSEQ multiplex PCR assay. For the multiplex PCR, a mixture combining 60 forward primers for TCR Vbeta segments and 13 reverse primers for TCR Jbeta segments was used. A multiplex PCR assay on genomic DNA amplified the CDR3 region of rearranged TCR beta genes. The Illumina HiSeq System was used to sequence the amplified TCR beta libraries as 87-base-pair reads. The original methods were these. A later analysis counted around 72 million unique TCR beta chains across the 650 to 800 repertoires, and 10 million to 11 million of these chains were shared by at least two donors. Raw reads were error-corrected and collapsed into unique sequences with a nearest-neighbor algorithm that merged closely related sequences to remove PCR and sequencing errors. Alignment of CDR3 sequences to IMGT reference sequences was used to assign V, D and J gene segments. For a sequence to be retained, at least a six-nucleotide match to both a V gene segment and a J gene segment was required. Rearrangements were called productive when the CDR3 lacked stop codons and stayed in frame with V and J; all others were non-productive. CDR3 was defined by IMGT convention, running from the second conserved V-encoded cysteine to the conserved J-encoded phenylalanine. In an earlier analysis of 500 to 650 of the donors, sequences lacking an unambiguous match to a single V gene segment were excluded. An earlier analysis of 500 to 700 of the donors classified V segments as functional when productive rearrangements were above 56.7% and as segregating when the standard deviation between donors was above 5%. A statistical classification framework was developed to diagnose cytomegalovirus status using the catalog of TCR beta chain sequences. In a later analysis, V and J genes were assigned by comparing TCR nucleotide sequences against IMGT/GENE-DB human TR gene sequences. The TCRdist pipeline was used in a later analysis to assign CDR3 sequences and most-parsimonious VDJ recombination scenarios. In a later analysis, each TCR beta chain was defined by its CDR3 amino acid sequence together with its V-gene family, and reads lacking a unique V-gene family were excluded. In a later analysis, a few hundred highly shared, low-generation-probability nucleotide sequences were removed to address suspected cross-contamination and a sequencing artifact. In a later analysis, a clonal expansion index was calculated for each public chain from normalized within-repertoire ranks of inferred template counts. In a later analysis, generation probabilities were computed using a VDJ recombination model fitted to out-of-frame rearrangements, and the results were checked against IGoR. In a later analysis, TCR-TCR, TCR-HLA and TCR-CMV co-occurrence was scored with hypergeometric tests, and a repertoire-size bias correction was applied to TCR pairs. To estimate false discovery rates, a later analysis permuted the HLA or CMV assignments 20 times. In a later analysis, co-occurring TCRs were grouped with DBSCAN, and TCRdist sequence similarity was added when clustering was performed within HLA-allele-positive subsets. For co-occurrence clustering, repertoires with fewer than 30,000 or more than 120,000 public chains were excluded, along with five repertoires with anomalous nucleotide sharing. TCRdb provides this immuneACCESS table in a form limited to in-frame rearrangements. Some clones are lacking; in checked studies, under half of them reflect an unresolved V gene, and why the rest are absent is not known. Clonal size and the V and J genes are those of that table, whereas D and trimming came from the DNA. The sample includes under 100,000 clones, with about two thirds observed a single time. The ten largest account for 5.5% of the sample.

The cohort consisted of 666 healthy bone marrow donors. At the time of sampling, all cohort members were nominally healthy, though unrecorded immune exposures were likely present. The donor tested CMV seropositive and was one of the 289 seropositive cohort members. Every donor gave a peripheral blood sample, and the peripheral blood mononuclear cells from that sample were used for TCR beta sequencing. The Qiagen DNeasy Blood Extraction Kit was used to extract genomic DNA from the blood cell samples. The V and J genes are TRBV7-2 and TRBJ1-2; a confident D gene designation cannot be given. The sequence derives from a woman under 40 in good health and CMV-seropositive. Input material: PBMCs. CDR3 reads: CASSQLQEGYTF. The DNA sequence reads TGTGCCAGCAGCCAGCTCCAGGAAGGCTACACCTTC.